The clone carrying this TCR beta chain appeared a few times. Antigen specificity is unknown. This entry belongs to a study of molecular identifiers for immune sequencing clone quantification. General study findings and limits: In naive cells, clones above 20 RNA copies held under 1% of molecules, whereas in effector cells they held over 99%. Highly expanded clones may be undercounted when identical TCR molecules share barcodes.

For bulk TCR libraries, previously described methods and listed TCR primers were used. TCRdb re-analysed the PCR reads in MiXCR, keeping a single row per CDR3 protein. In the table there are 400,000 to 600,000 distinct CDR3 sequences, over 20% of which are singletons. Sorting selected naive CD8 T cells with a CD8+CD4-CCR7+CD45RA+ phenotype. V was cut by 6 bases and J by 7 bases, with 16 bases left in between. The CDR3 extends over 13 amino acids. Per the germline V gene, CDR1 is SNHLY and CDR2 is FYNNEI. Sequencing was done on a sample of naive CD8+ T cells from blood, with Jurkat cell RNA spiked in. Indicated subset: FACS-sorted CD8+CD4-CCR7+CD45RA+ naive T cells. This TCR was sampled from a human donor in good health. Some libraries in this study had Jurkat cell RNA spiked in. The gene calls are TRBV2 and TRBJ2-7; D remains ambiguous. CDR3 residues: CASRAQSIIEQYF. The CDR3 DNA sequence: TGTGCCAGCAGAGCCCAATCAATCATAGAGCAGTACTTC.